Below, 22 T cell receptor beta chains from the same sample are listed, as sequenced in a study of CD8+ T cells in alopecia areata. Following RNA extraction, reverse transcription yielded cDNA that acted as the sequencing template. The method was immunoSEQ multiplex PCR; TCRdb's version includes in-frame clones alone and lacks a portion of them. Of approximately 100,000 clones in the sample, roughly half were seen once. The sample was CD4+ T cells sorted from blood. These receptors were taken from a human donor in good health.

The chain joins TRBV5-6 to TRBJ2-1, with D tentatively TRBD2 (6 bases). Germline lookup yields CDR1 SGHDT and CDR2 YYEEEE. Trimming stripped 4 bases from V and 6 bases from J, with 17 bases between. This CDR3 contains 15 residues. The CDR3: CASSGGVVYGNEQFF. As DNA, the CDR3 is TGTGCCAGCAGCGGCGGGGTAGTGTACGGCAATGAGCAGTTCTTC.

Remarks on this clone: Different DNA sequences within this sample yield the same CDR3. CDR3 protein: CASSQAGGQETQYF. The DNA for the CDR3 is TGTGCCAGCAGCCAAGCGGGGGGGCAGGAGACCCAGTACTTC. V gene TRBV4-2 combines with J gene TRBJ2-5; 8 bases line up with TRBD2. Germline-derived CDR1 and CDR2 are LGHNA and YNFKEQ. J gave up 5 bases and V 1 base, and 3 bases lay outside the gene matches. There are 14 residues in the CDR3.

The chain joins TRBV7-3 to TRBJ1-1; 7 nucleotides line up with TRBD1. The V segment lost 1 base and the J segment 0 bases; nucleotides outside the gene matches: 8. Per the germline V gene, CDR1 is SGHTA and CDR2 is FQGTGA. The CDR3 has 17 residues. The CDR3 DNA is TGTGCCAGCAGCTTAAATGGACTTGACAGGGTGAACACTGAAGCTTTCTTT. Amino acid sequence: CASSLNGLDRVNTEAFF.

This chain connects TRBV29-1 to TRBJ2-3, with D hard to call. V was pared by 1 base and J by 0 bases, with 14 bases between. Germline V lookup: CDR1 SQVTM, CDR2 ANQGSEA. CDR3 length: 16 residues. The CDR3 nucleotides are TGCAGCGTTGAAGGGGTCGGTGTCTCTAGCACAGATACGCAGTATTTT. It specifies CSVEGVGVSSTDTQYF.

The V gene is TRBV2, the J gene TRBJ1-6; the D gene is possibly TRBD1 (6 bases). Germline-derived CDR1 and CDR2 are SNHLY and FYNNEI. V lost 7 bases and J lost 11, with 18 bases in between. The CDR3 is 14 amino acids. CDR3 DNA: TGTGCCAGCACCGTTCTGGGACAACAGACACCCCTCCACTTT. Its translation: CASTVLGQQTPLHF.

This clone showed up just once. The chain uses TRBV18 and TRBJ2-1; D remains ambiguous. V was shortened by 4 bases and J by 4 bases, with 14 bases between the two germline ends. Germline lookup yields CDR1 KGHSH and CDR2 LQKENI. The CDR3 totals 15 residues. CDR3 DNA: TGTGCCAGCTCACTCCAACCCGGGCCTTACAATGAGCAGTTCTTC. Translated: CASSLQPGPYNEQFF.

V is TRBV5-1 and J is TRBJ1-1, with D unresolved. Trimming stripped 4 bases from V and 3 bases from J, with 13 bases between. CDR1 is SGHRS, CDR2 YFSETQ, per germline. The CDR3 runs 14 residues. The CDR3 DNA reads TGCGCCAGCAGCGAGAGCCGTATCGACACTGAAGCTTTCTTT. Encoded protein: CASSESRIDTEAFF.

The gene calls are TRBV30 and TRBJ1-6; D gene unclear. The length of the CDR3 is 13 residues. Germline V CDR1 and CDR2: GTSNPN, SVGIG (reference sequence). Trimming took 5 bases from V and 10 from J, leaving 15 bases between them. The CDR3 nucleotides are TGTGCCTGGGGCCCACCGGGAAGGTCACCCCTCCACTTT. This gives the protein CAWGPPGRSPLHF.

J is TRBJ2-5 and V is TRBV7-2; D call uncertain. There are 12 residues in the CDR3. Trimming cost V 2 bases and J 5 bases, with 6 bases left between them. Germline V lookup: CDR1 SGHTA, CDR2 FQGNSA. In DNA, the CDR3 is TGTGCCAGCAGCTTAAATCGGGAGACCCAGTACTTC. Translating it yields CASSLNRETQYF.

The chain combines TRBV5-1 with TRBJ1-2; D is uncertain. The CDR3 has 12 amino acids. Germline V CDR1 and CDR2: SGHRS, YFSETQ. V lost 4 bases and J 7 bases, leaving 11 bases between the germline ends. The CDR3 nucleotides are TGCGCCAGCAGCCCCCGGGCGGGTGGCTACACCTTC. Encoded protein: CASSPRAGGYTF.

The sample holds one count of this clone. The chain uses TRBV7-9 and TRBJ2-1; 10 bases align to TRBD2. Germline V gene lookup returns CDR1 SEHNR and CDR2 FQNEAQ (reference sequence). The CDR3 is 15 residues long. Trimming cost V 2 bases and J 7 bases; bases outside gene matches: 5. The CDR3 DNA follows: TGTGCCAGCAGCTTACGCCTAGCGGGGGTAAATGAGCAGTTCTTC. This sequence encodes CASSLRLAGVNEQFF.

This CDR3 is CASSLEGVPGSGNTIYF. The DNA for the CDR3 is TGCGCCAGCAGCTTAGAAGGGGTTCCCGGCTCTGGAAACACCATATATTTT. The V call is TRBV5-1, the J call TRBJ1-3; perhaps TRBD1 as D (5 bases). With 2 bases removed from V and 0 bases from J, the gap between germline ends came to 15 bases. The CDR3 totals 17 residues. Germline V gene sequence: CDR1 SGHRS, CDR2 YFSETQ.

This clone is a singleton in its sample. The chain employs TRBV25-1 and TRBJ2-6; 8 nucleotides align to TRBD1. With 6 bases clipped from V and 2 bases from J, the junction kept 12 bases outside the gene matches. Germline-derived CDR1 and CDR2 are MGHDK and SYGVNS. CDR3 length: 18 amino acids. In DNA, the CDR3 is TGTGCCAGCAGCGTCTCAAAAGGACAGGGAACTGGGGCCAACGTCCTGACTTTC. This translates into CASSVSKGQGTGANVLTF.

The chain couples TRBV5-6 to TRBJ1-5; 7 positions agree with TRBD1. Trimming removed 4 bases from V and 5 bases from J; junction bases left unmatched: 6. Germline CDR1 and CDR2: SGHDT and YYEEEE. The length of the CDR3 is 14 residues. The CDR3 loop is CASSEQGVYQPQHF. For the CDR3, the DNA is TGTGCCAGCAGCGAGCAGGGGGTATATCAGCCCCAGCATTTT.

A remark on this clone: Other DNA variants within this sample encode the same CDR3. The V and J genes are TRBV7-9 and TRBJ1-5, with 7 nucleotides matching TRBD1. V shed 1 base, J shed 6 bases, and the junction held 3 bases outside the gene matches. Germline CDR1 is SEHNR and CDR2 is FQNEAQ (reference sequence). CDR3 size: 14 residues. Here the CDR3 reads CASSLGQGGQPQHF. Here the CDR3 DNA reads TGTGCCAGCAGCTTAGGACAGGGAGGTCAGCCCCAGCATTTT.

CDR3 amino acids: CASSSPGTGAVTGELFF. CDR3 nucleotide sequence: TGTGCCAGCAGCTCACCCGGTACAGGGGCCGTCACCGGGGAGCTGTTTTTT. The chain has TRBV7-2 and TRBJ2-2, with 7 bases aligning to TRBD1. The junction had 12 bases not matched to a gene; V was cut back by 4 bases and J by 4 bases. Germline V gene data show CDR1 as SGHTA and CDR2 as FQGNSA. The CDR3 length is 17 residues.

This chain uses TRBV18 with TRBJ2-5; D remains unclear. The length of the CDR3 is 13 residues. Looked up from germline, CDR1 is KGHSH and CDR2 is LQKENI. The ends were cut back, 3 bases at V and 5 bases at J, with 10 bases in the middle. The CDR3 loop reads CASSPGDRETQYF. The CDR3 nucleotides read TGTGCCAGCTCACCGGGTGATAGGGAGACCCAGTACTTC. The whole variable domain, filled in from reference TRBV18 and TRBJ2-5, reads NAGVMQNPRHLVRRRGQEARLRCSPMKGHSHVYWYRQLPEEGLKFMVYLQKENIIDESGMPKERFSAEFPKEGPSILRIQQVVRGDSAAYFCASSPGDRETQYFGPGTRLLVL.

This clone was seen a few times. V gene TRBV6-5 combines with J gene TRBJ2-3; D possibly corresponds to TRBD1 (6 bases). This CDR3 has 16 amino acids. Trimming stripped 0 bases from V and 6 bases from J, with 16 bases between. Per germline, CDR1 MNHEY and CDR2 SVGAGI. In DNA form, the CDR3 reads TGTGCCAGCAGTTACTCCGGGACATATAGCAGGGATACGCAGTATTTT. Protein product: CASSYSGTYSRDTQYF.

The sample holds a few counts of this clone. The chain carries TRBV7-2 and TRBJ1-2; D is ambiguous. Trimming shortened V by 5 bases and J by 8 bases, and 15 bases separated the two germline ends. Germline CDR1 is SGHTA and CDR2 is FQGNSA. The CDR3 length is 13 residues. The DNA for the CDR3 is TGTGCCAGCAGCCCAGGAGGTTCGTACGGCTACACCTTC. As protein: CASSPGGSYGYTF. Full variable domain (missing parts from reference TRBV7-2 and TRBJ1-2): GAGVSQSPSNKVTEKGKDVELRCDPISGHTALYWYRQSLGQGLEFLIYFQGNSAPDKSGLPSDRFSAERTGGSVSTLTIQRTQQEDSAVYLCASSPGGSYGYTFGSGTRLTVV.

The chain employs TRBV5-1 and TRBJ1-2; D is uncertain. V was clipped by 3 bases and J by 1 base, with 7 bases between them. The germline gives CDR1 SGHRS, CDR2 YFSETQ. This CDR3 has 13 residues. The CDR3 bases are TGCGCCAGCAGCTATCAGAGTAACTATGGCTACACCTTC. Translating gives CASSYQSNYGYTF.

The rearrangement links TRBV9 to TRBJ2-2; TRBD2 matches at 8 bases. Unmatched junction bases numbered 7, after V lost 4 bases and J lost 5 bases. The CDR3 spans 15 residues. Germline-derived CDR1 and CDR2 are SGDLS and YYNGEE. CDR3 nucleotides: TGTGCCAGCAGCAGATTTAGCGGGGTTACCGGGGAGCTGTTTTTT. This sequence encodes CASSRFSGVTGELFF.

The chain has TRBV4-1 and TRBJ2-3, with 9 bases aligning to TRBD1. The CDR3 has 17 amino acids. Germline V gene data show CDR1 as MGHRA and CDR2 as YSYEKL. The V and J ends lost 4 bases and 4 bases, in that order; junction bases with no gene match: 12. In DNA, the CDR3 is TGCGCCAGCAGCCGCGAGCTGGACAGGGGTAGGGCAGATACGCAGTATTTT. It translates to CASSRELDRGRADTQYF.